This T cell receptor (beta chain) was profiled in a study of CXCR3-negative and CXCR3-positive naive CD8 T cells (dated by TCRdb to the late 2010s). Broadly, across the study: About 150 million TRB reads were obtained in total, roughly 1.5 +/- 0.3 million reads per library. Diversity and physicochemical repertoire analyses covered about a dozen donors pooled from two independent experiments. The TRBV-TRBJ cluster analysis covered naive subsets from 5 or 6 donors and memory cells from 3 donors. The research as a whole found: Naive CXCR3-negative and CXCR3-positive cells from the same donor showed similar TRBV-TRBJ usage, whereas memory cells showed distinct patterns. Compared with CXCR3-negative naive cells, CXCR3-positive naive cells had TRB CDR3s with higher hydrophobicity (lower Kidera factor 4), lower energy, and higher strength and volume indices. CXCR3 expression partially decreased after cryopreservation, so most assays used freshly isolated PBMCs. Repertoire diversity was comparably high in both naive subsets but much lower in memory CD8+ T cells. Because surface CD5, which is linked to self-reactivity in mice, was comparable between the naive subsets, TCR interaction strength was also inferred from TRB CDR3 physicochemical properties.

CDR3 length: 15 amino acids, cysteine to phenylalanine. The nucleotide record is missing. In the germline V gene (reference sequence), CDR1 corresponds to LNHDA and CDR2 to SQIVND. Each CD8+ T cell subset was flow-sorted in triplicate, and 300,000 or so cells per subset were placed directly into RLT lysis buffer. To exclude memory contaminants, naive CD8+ T cells were stringently defined as CD45RO-CCR7+CD27+CD95-. Peripheral blood mononuclear cells were isolated from buffy coats by standard density gradient centrifugation. A FACSAria III was used to flow-sort naive CD8+ T cells into CXCR3-negative and CXCR3-positive populations. Total RNA was extracted from sorted cells with an RNeasy Mini Kit. About this clonotype itself: Its antigen specificity is not known.

This sample was sequenced with a NextSeq 550. The Human TCR Profiling Kit (MiLaboratory) was used to make UMI-labeled 5' RACE TRB cDNA libraries. The full amount of extracted RNA was used for cDNA synthesis, and the full amount of resulting cDNA was used for PCR amplification. The libraries were made side by side, with each library going through the same number of PCR cycles. The study's processing was this. About 50,000 +/- 9,200 unique UMI-labeled TRB cDNA molecules per library were extracted with MIGEC and MiXCR, with at least two reads per UMI required. On average, each library contained approximately 40,000 +/- 10,000 functional in-frame TRB CDR3 nucleotide clonotypes without stop codons. After downsampling to 5000 UMI-labeled TRB molecules per sample, diversity metrics such as normalized Shannon-Wiener and Chao1 were calculated in VDJtools. VDJtools was used to calculate clonotype-size-weighted physicochemical properties of the central five CDR3 residues, namely interaction energy, strength, volume and Kidera factor 4. TCRdb reprocessed the raw reads; every CDR3 protein sequence is a single record, and DNA is not supplied. The V and J calls here are based on TCRdb, not the publication. The table kept for this sample lists 110,000 or so distinct CDR3 sequences. The ten largest make up just over 0.35% of the sample.

Sequencing was carried out using naive CXCR3+ CD8+ T cells from blood. The cell subset or site label, read with the paper, signifies: CD45RO-CCR7+CD27+CD95- naive CD8+ T cells expressing CXCR3 (TNR3+). This sequence uses TRBV19 and TRBJ2-3. The origin of this receptor is a human donor in good health. Some clones in this sample may be carry-over from other donors' samples. The CDR3 has the sequence CASSILLGSTDTQYF.